This TCR beta chain emerged from a study of blood T cell repertoires in COVID-19. Across the study: T cells, B-cell-depleted T cells, or PBMCs provided the cDNA or gDNA that served as material.

Per the study methods: By means of reference gene primer amplification, nucleated cell counts were estimated. Data came from immunoSEQ multiplex PCR; TCRdb stores just in-frame clones and leaves some out. Clonal size and the V and J genes are those of that table, whereas D and trimming came from the DNA. This sample yields 55,000 to 75,000 clones, of which about 78% are seen a single time; about a fifth belongs to the top ten. The CDR3 length is 16 residues. Germline V gene lookup returns CDR1 KGHSH and CDR2 LQKENI. The J segment lost 0 bases and the V segment lost 1 base, leaving 3 bases of the junction unmatched.

J is TRBJ2-5 and V is TRBV18; 9 nucleotides match TRBD2. The TCR comes from a man older than 75 with active or convalescent COVID-19. Sequencing was done on a sample of peripheral blood. The CDR3 DNA reads as TGTGCCAGCTCACCACAAAGCGGGAGGAACCAAGAGACCCAGTACTTC. It is translated as CASSPQSGRNQETQYF. Based on the CDR3 plus reference TRBV18 and TRBJ2-5, the full variable domain is NAGVMQNPRHLVRRRGQEARLRCSPMKGHSHVYWYRQLPEEGLKFMVYLQKENIIDESGMPKERFSAEFPKEGPSILRIQQVVRGDSAAYFCASSPQSGRNQETQYFGPGTRLLVL.